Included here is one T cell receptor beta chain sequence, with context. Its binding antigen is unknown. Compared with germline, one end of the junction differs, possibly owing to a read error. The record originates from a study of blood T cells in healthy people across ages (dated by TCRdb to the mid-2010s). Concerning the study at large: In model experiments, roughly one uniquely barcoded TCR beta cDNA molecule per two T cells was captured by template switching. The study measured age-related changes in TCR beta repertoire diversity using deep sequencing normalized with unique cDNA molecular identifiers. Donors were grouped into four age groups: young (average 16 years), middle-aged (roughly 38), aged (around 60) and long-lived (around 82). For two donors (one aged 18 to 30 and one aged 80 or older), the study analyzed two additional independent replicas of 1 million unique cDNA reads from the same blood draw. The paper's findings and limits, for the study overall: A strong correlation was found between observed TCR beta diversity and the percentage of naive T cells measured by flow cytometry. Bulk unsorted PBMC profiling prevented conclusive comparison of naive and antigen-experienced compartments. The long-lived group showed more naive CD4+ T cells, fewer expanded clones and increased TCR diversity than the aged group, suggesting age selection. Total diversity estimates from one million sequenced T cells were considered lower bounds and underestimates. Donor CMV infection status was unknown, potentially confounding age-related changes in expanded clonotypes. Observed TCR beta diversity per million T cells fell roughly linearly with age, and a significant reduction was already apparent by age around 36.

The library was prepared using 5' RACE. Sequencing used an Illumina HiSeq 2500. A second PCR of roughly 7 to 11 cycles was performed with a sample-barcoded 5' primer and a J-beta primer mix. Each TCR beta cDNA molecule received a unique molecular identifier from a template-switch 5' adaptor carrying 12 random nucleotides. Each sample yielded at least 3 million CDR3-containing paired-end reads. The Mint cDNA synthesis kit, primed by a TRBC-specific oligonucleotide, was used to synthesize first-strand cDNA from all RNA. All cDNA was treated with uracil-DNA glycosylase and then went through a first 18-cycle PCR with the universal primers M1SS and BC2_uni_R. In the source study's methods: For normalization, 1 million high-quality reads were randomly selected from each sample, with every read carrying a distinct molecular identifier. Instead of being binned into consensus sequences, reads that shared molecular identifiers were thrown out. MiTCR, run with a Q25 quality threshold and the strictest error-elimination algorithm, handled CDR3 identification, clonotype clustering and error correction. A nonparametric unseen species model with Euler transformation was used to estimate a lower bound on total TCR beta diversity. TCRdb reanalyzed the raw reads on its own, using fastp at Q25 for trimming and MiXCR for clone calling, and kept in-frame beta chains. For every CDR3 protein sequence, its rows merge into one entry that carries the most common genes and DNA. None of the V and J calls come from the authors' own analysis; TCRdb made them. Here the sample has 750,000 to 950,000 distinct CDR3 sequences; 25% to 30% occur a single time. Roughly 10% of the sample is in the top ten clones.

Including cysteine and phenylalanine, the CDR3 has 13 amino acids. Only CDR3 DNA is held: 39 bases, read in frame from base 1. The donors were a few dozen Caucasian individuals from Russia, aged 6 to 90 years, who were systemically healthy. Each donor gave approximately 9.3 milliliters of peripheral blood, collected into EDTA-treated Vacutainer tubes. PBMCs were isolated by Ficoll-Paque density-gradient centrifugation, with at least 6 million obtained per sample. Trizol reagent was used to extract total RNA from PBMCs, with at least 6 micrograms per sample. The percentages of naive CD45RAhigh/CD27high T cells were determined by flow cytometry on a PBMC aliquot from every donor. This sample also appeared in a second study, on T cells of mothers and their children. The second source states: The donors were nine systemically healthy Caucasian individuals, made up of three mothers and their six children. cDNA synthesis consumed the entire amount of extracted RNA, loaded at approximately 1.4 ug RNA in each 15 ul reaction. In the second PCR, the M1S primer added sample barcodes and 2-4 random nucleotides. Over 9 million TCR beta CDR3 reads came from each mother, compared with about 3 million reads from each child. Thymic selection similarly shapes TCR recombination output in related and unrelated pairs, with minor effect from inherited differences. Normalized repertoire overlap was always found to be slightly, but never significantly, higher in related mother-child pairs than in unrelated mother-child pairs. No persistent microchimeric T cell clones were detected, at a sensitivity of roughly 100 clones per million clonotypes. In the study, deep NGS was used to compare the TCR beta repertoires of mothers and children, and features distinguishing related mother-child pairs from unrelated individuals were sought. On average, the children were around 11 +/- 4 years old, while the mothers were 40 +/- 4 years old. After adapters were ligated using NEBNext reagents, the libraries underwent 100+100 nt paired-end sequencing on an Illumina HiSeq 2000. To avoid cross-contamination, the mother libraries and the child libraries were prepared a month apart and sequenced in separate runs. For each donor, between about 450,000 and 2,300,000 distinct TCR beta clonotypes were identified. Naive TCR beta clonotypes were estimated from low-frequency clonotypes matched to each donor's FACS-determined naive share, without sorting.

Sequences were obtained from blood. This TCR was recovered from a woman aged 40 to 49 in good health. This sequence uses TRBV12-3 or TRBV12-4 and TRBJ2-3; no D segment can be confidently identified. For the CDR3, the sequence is CASSLGGTDAQYF. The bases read TGTGCCAGCAGTTTAGGTGGCACAGATGCGCAGTATTTT.